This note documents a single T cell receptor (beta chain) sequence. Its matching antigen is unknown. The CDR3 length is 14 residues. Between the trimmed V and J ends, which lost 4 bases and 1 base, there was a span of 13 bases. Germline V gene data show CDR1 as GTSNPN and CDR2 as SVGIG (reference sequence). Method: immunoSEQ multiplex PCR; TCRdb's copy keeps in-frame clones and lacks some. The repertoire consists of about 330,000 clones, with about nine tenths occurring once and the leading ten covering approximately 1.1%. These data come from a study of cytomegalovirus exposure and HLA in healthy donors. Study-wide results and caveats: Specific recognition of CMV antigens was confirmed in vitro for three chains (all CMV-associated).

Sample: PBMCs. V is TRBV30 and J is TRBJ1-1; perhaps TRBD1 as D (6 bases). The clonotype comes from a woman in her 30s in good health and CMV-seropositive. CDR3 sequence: CAWNRGQWNTEAFF. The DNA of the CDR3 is TGTGCCTGGAACCGAGGACAGTGGAACACTGAAGCTTTCTTT.